These T cell receptor beta chains were read from a single sample in a study of T cells in Graves' hyperthyroidism and ophthalmopathy. TCRdb redid the calling of the multiplex PCR reads with MiXCR, one entry per CDR3 protein. The profile shows hundreds of thousands of distinct CDR3 sequences, roughly 17% of them singletons. Sequencing was performed on blood. The receptors here all came from a woman aged 18-35 years with Graves' ophthalmopathy. Both conserved end residues are part of each CDR3. Fields, in order: CDR3 length, J gene, D gene, V gene, clone size, CDR3 protein, CDR3 DNA. D genes are given only for firm matches. Clone size is stated in some rows and not others, as once, few, many or a class when expanded.

length: 14
J: TRBJ1-2
D: -
V: TRBV6-1
size: many
CDR3: CASSRSSGHHGYTF
DNA: TGTGCCAGCAGCCGATCCTCAGGGCACCATGGCTACACCTTC

length: 16
J: TRBJ1-5
D: -
V: TRBV30
size: few
CDR3: CAWSVQGGSSNQPQHF
DNA: TGTGCCTGGAGTGTACAAGGGGGAAGTAGCAATCAGCCCCAGCATTTT

length: 17
J: TRBJ1-3
D: -
V: TRBV28
size: many
CDR3: CASSFRTLGKRGNTIYF
DNA: TGTGCCAGCAGTTTCCGAACCCTGGGGAAGAGGGGGAACACCATATATTTT

length: 13
J: TRBJ1-1
D: -
V: TRBV20-1
size: few
CDR3: CSAAGLMNTEAFF
DNA: TGCAGTGCTGCAGGACTGATGAACACTGAAGCTTTCTTT

length: 17
J: TRBJ2-3
D: TRBD2
V: TRBV6-1
size: few
CDR3: CASSEGLAGGSTDTQYF
DNA: TGTGCCAGCAGTGAGGGACTAGCGGGGGGTAGCACAGATACGCAGTATTTT

length: 13
J: TRBJ2-7
D: -
V: TRBV28
size: many
CDR3: CASNLGPPYEQYF
DNA: TGTGCCAGCAACTTAGGGCCGCCCTACGAGCAGTACTTC

length: 17
J: TRBJ1-1
D: TRBD1
V: TRBV28
size: -
CDR3: CASSLGIWGQPRTEAFF
DNA: TGTGCCAGCAGTTTGGGGATATGGGGACAGCCACGGACTGAAGCTTTCTTT

length: 14
J: TRBJ2-5
D: TRBD1
V: TRBV29-1
size: many
CDR3: CSVLPGQGTETQYF
DNA: TGCAGCGTGCTACCGGGACAGGGTACGGAGACCCAGTACTTC

length: 13
J: TRBJ1-2
D: -
V: TRBV6-1
size: few
CDR3: CASSEARSRGYTF
DNA: TGTGCCAGCAGTGAAGCGAGGTCCCGGGGCTACACCTTC

length: 15
J: TRBJ2-7
D: TRBD2
V: TRBV9
size: once
CDR3: CASSPAGGGSYEQYF
DNA: TGTGCCAGCAGCCCAGCGGGGGGGGGCTCCTACGAGCAGTACTTC

length: 13
J: TRBJ2-1
D: -
V: TRBV5-1
size: few
CDR3: CASPSSVYNEQFF
DNA: TGCGCCAGCCCTAGTTCGGTCTACAATGAGCAGTTCTTC

length: 16
J: TRBJ2-7
D: TRBD2
V: TRBV4-1
size: -
CDR3: CASSQDWTSGSLEQYF
DNA: TGCGCCAGCAGCCAAGATTGGACTAGCGGGAGCCTCGAGCAGTACTTC

length: 18
J: TRBJ2-2
D: TRBD1
V: TRBV11-2
size: -
CDR3: CASSPLPGQGSNTGELFF
DNA: TGTGCCAGCAGCCCCCTCCCCGGACAGGGATCCAACACCGGGGAGCTGTTTTTT

length: 14
J: TRBJ1-2
D: -
V: TRBV7-9
size: few
CDR3: CASSGSGGVYGYTF
DNA: TGTGCCAGCAGCGGCTCGGGGGGGGTTTATGGCTACACCTTC

length: 13
J: TRBJ1-2
D: -
V: TRBV29-1
size: many
CDR3: CSVEVAGPHGYTF
DNA: TGCAGCGTTGAAGTGGCAGGGCCCCATGGCTACACCTTC

length: 12
J: TRBJ2-1
D: TRBD2
V: TRBV28
size: many
CDR3: CASSPLREGQFF
DNA: TGTGCCAGCAGTCCCTTGAGGGAGGGGCAGTTCTTC

length: 12
J: TRBJ2-3
D: -
V: TRBV19
size: few
CDR3: CASSINTDTQYF
DNA: TGTGCCAGTAGTATCAACACAGATACGCAGTATTTT

length: 16
J: TRBJ2-7
D: -
V: TRBV18
size: few
CDR3: CASSPPGTMSSYEQYF
DNA: TGTGCCAGCTCACCACCTGGGACAATGAGCTCCTACGAGCAGTACTTC

length: 13
J: TRBJ1-1
D: TRBD1
V: TRBV6-2/TRBV6-3
size: many
CDR3: CASRQGEWAEAFF
DNA: TGTGCCAGCAGGCAGGGGGAGTGGGCTGAAGCTTTCTTT

length: 16
J: TRBJ2-3
D: TRBD2
V: TRBV7-9
size: few
CDR3: CASSLMGGPGTDTQYF
DNA: TGTGCCAGCAGCTTAATGGGAGGGCCTGGGACAGATACGCAGTATTTT

length: 15
J: TRBJ2-2
D: TRBD1
V: TRBV24-1
size: -
CDR3: CATSDRDRVTGELFF
DNA: TGTGCCACCAGTGACCGGGACAGGGTCACCGGGGAGCTGTTTTTT

length: 15
J: TRBJ1-2
D: TRBD1
V: TRBV7-9
size: few
CDR3: CASSLEGAFNYGYTF
DNA: TGTGCCAGCAGCTTGGAGGGGGCCTTTAACTATGGCTACACCTTC

length: 13
J: TRBJ2-1
D: -
V: TRBV2
size: many
CDR3: CASSTLVYNEQFF
DNA: TGTGCCAGCTCGACTTTGGTTTACAATGAGCAGTTCTTC

length: 13
J: TRBJ1-2
D: -
V: TRBV5-1
size: many
CDR3: CASRPDSNYGYTF
DNA: TGCGCCAGCAGACCGGACAGTAACTATGGCTACACCTTC

length: 14
J: TRBJ1-2
D: -
V: TRBV5-4
size: -
CDR3: CASRPIGDSPGYTF
DNA: TGTGCCAGCAGACCCATAGGGGACTCCCCGGGCTACACCTTC

length: 18
J: TRBJ2-3
D: TRBD2
V: TRBV6-5
size: many
CDR3: CASSYQRSTRDYQDTQYF
DNA: TGTGCCAGCAGCTACCAGAGATCAACCCGGGACTATCAGGATACGCAGTATTTT

length: 13
J: TRBJ1-1
D: -
V: TRBV27
size: many
CDR3: CASSPPRRSEAFF
DNA: TGTGCCAGCAGTCCTCCCCGCAGGAGTGAAGCTTTCTTT

length: 12
J: TRBJ2-7
D: -
V: TRBV28
size: many
CDR3: CASSPTTYEQYF
DNA: TGTGCCAGCAGCCCGACGACCTACGAGCAGTACTTC

length: 13
J: TRBJ2-7
D: TRBD1
V: TRBV12-3/TRBV12-4
size: -
CDR3: CASSPRGTDEQYF
DNA: TGTGCCAGCAGTCCAAGGGGGACAGACGAGCAGTACTTC

length: 14
J: TRBJ1-1
D: TRBD1
V: TRBV6-5
size: -
CDR3: CASSYGTGHTEAFF
DNA: TGTGCCAGCAGTTACGGGACAGGACACACTGAAGCTTTCTTT

length: 17
J: TRBJ2-1
D: TRBD2
V: TRBV20-1
size: many
CDR3: CSATGLAGGYSYNEQFF
DNA: TGCAGTGCCACGGGACTAGCGGGAGGCTACTCCTACAATGAGCAGTTCTTC

length: 13
J: TRBJ1-1
D: -
V: TRBV6-1
size: many
CDR3: CASTGLQNTEAFF
DNA: TGTGCCAGCACGGGACTTCAGAACACTGAAGCTTTCTTT

length: 15
J: TRBJ1-2
D: -
V: TRBV7-9
size: many
CDR3: CASSLDDAGAPGYTF
DNA: TGTGCCAGCAGCTTAGATGATGCGGGGGCGCCTGGCTACACCTTC

length: 16
J: TRBJ1-5
D: -
V: TRBV28
size: many
CDR3: CASNRRATQSNQPQHF
DNA: TGTGCCAGCAACCGGCGAGCGACCCAAAGCAATCAGCCCCAGCATTTT

length: 14
J: TRBJ2-5
D: -
V: TRBV19
size: -
CDR3: CASSIAGESETQYF
DNA: TGTGCCAGTAGTATAGCCGGGGAGTCGGAGACCCAGTACTTC

length: 19
J: TRBJ1-3
D: -
V: TRBV14
size: -
CDR3: CASSVDPGHVRGSGNTIYF
DNA: TGTGCCAGCAGCGTAGACCCCGGACACGTCCGCGGGTCTGGAAACACCATATATTTT

length: 14
J: TRBJ2-7
D: -
V: TRBV3-1
size: -
CDR3: CASSQGLVAYEQYF
DNA: TGTGCCAGCAGCCAAGGACTAGTAGCCTACGAGCAGTACTTC

length: 17
J: TRBJ2-1
D: TRBD2
V: TRBV5-1
size: many
CDR3: CASSPRLAGGGYNEQFF
DNA: TGCGCCAGCAGCCCCAGACTAGCGGGGGGCGGCTACAATGAGCAGTTCTTC

length: 14
J: TRBJ2-1
D: -
V: TRBV13
size: many
CDR3: CASSSRISYNEQFF
DNA: TGTGCCAGCAGCTCTCGGATCTCCTACAATGAGCAGTTCTTC

length: 17
J: TRBJ1-1
D: -
V: TRBV3-2
size: -
CDR3: CASSPRIRDRGGTEAFF
DNA: TGTGCCAGCAGCCCGCGAATCCGGGACAGGGGAGGGACTGAAGCTTTCTTT

length: 13
J: TRBJ1-1
D: -
V: TRBV12-3/TRBV12-4
size: -
CDR3: CASSLAPNTEASF
DNA: TGTGCCAGCAGTTTAGCTCCAAACACTGAAGCTTCCTTT

length: 13
J: TRBJ1-2
D: -
V: TRBV19
size: -
CDR3: CASSFQREQGYTF
DNA: TGTGCCAGTAGTTTCCAACGGGAGCAGGGCTACACCTTC

length: 15
J: TRBJ2-1
D: TRBD1
V: TRBV27
size: many
CDR3: CASSITGGGYNEQFF
DNA: TGTGCCAGCAGTATAACAGGGGGCGGCTACAATGAGCAGTTCTTC

length: 13
J: TRBJ1-1
D: -
V: TRBV7-9
size: few
CDR3: CASSLMGYSEAFF
DNA: TGTGCCAGCAGCTTGATGGGGTACTCGGAAGCTTTCTTT

length: 12
J: TRBJ1-2
D: -
V: TRBV2
size: -
CDR3: CASSVALEGYTF
DNA: TGTGCCAGCAGCGTAGCTCTTGAAGGCTACACCTTC

length: 13
J: TRBJ1-1
D: TRBD1
V: TRBV29-1
size: few
CDR3: CSVGRTGGTEAFF
DNA: TGCAGCGTTGGAAGGACAGGTGGGACTGAAGCTTTCTTT

length: 14
J: TRBJ2-2
D: -
V: TRBV20-1
size: -
CDR3: CSASSYGNAGELFF
DNA: TGCAGTGCTAGTTCGTACGGCAACGCCGGGGAGCTGTTTTTT

length: 17
J: TRBJ2-7
D: TRBD2
V: TRBV7-2
size: -
CDR3: CASSHPGGGLAAYEQYF
DNA: TGTGCCAGCAGCCATCCCGGGGGGGGACTAGCTGCCTACGAGCAGTACTTC

length: 18
J: TRBJ1-1
D: -
V: TRBV7-2
size: many
CDR3: CASSLNPLLWGKNTEAFF
DNA: TGTGCCAGCAGCTTAAATCCTTTACTTTGGGGCAAGAACACTGAAGCTTTCTTT

length: 16
J: TRBJ2-3
D: TRBD1
V: TRBV6-1
size: -
CDR3: CASSYSGQGYTDTQYF
DNA: TGTGCCAGCAGTTACTCGGGACAGGGGTACACAGATACGCAGTATTTT

length: 14
J: TRBJ2-3
D: -
V: TRBV11-2
size: many
CDR3: CASSLGRFTDTQYF
DNA: TGTGCCAGCAGCCTGGGACGGTTCACAGATACGCAGTATTTT

length: 15
J: TRBJ2-7
D: TRBD1
V: TRBV2
size: few
CDR3: CASSRPGQLSYEQYF
DNA: TGTGCCAGCAGTCGACCGGGACAGCTCTCCTACGAGCAGTACTTC